This TCR beta chain was captured in a study of CD4 T cells in relation to SARS-CoV-2 and coronaviruses (dated by TCRdb to the early 2020s). In terms of the full investigation: Shared crossreactive spike epitopes were mapped to their HLA restriction using patient-derived lymphoblastoid cell lines. Expansion assays from other donors in the study were sequenced with a different, Illumina-based TCR-beta assay. The study assessed, at the TCR clonotype level, memory CD4+ T cell crossreactivity between SARS-CoV-2 and common cold coronavirus spike proteins. Samples from three pre-COVID donors and the naive versus memory experiments were sequenced with the Adaptive Biotechnologies TCR-sequencing kit; other data were Illumina-based. Overall study outcomes, separate from this receptor: Memory CD4+ clonotypes crossrecognizing SARS-CoV-2 and at least one common cold coronavirus spike were found in roughly 65% of donors. Small numbers of patients and of tested TCRs were a limitation of the study. Crossreactivity analysis was centred on spike protein, so crossreactivity against other viral proteins was not assessed. Sequencing naive versus memory cells indicated that the assay picks up memory recall responses, not primary responses primed during culture. Pre-pandemic and post-infection samples were not both contributed by any donor, so tracing of the source of pre-existing responses was limited. Significantly weaker SARS-CoV-2-driven expansion was shown by crossreactive clones than by monoreactive clones, consistent with antigenic imprinting.

Deep-resolution immunoSEQ TCR-beta sequencing was performed on DNA from uncultured naive and memory CD4+ T cells. In the paper's pipeline: Preprocessing removed nonproductive sequences and CDR3s not starting with C, not ending with F or W, or shorter than 7 amino acids. Cultured and uncultured naive and memory CD4+ repertoires were searched for CDR3s previously identified as spike- and CEF-reactive. Pairwise Levenshtein distance, computed with the stringdist R package after three terminal residues were trimmed from each end, was used as the measure of CDR3 homology. In TCRdb, the immuneACCESS table is reduced to in-frame sequences with V and J assigned. These tables do not hold every clone; where another copy was compared, an unresolved V gene accounts for under half, and the others remain unexplained. V, J and clone size reflect that table, while D and trimming were determined from the DNA. For this sample there are about 59,000 clones; more than 80% appear just once. The ten largest clones add up to approximately 1.4% of the sample.

For this clone: What this receptor recognizes is not known. No quality values exist for individual bases; no much larger clone is one base distant.

CD4+ T cells from unexposed donors were collected before the COVID-19 pandemic (2011-2018). Naive and memory CD4+ T cells were separated from cryopreserved PBMCs by first enriching for CD4 and then performing EasySep naive CD4+ T cell enrichment. The leukapheresis product for the unexposed donors was obtained through commercial purchase. Ficoll-Paque PLUS gradient centrifugation was used to isolate PBMCs from either whole blood or leukapheresis product. PBMCs were either cryopreserved at -140°C or used fresh in the expansion assay. The QIAamp Micro DNA Kit was used to extract genomic DNA from the CD4+ T cells. CDR3 length: 15 amino acids, cysteine to phenylalanine. Only the CDR3 part of the read is kept: 45 bases, read in frame from the first base. V loses 7 bases at its end and J loses 1 base; junction bases beyond the gene matches: 4. From a lookup of the germline V gene, CDR1 and CDR2 are MGHDK and SYGVNS.

The specimen was memory CD4+ T cells from PBMCs. Taken with the paper, the label for cell subset or site translates to: memory (non-naive) CD4+ T cells. The chain is assembled from TRBV25-1 and TRBJ2-1, and 10 junction bases match TRBD2. The receptor comes from a human donor in good health. The CDR3 protein is CASTLAGASYNEQFF. The nucleotides are TGTGCCAGCACCCTAGCGGGAGCGTCCTACAATGAGCAGTTCTTC.